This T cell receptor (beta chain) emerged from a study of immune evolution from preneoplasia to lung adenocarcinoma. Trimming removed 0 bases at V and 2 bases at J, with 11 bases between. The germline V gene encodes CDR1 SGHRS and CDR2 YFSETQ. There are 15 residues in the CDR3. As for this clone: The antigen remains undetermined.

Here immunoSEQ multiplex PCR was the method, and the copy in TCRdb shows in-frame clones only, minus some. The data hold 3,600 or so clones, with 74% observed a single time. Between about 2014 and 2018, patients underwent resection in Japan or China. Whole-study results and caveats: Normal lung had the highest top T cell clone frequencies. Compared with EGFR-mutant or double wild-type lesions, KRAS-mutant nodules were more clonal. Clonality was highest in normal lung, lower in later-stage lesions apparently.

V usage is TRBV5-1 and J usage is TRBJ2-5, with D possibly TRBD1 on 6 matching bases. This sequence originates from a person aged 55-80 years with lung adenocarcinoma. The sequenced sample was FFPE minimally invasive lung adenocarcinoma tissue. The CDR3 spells CASSLGGGAQETQYF. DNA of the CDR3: TGCGCCAGCAGCTTGGGTGGGGGCGCACAAGAGACCCAGTACTTC.